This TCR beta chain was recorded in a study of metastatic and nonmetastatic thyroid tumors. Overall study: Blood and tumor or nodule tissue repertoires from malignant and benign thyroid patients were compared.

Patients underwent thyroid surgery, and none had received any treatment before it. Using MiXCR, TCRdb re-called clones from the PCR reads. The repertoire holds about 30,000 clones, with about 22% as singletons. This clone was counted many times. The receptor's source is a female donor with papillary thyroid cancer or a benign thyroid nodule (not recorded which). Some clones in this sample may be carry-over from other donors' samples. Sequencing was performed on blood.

CDR3 DNA sequence: TGTGCCAGCAGCCATCCCCCCGGACAGCTTGCTTACGAGCAGTACTTC. It translates to CASSHPPGQLAYEQYF. The V and J genes are TRBV3-1 and TRBJ2-7; a possible D gene is TRBD1 (6 bases). The germline gives CDR1 LGHDT, CDR2 YNNKEL (reference sequence). The CDR3 loop spans 16 amino acids. Trimming cost V 3 bases and J 4 bases, with 19 bases left between them.